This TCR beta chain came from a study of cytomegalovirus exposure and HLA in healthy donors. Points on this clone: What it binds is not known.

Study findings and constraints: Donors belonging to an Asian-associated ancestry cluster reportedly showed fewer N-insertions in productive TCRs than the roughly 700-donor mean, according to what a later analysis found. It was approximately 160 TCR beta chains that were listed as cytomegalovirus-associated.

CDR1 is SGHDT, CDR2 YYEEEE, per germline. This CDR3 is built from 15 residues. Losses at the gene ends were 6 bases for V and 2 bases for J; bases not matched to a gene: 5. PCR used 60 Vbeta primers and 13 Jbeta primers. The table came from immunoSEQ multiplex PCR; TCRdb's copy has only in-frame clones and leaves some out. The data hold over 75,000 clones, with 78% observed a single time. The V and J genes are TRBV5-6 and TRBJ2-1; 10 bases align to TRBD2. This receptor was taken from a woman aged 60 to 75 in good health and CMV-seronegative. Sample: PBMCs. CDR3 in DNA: TGTGCCAGCACTTGGACTAGCGGTCCCTACAATGAGCAGTTCTTC. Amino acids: CASTWTSGPYNEQFF.